This T cell receptor beta chain was profiled in a study of T-cell memory formation after mild COVID-19. This clonotype was counted ten times or more. There are 11 residues in the CDR3. Germline V gene sequence: CDR1 SGHAT, CDR2 FQNNGV. V lost 5 bases to trimming and J lost 10 bases, with 9 bases between them. TCRdb re-derived calls from the 5' RACE reads in MiXCR, one entry per CDR3 protein. The data contain 400,000 to 500,000 distinct CDR3 sequences, roughly 18% of them singletons. The genes are TRBV11-2 and TRBJ2-1; no reliable D call. The sample taken for sequencing was PBMCs or a T cell subset sorted from them (not recorded which). This sequence originates from a man aged 18 to 30 who had mild COVID-19 (a few samples of this study predate the infection). Cell type and time point are not known. This CDR3 reads CASSLFGEQFF. Here the CDR3 DNA reads TGTGCCAGCAGCCTATTTGGGGAGCAGTTCTTC.